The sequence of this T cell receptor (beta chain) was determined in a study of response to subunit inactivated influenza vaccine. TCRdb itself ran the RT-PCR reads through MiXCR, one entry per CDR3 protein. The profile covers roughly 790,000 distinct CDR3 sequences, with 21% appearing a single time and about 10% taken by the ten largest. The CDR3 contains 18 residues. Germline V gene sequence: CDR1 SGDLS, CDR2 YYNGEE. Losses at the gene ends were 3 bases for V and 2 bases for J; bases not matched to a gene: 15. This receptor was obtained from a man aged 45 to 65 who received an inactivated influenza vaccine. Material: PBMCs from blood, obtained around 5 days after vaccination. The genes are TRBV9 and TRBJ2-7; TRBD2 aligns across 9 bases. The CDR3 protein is CASSDGVYSGRGAYEQYF. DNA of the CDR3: TGTGCCAGCAGCGACGGAGTCTATAGCGGGAGAGGTGCCTACGAGCAGTACTTC. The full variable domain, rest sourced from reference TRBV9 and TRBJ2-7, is DSGVTQTPKHLITATGQRVTLRCSPRSGDLSVYWYQQSLDQGLQFLIQYYNGEERAKGNILERFSAQQFPDLHSELNLSSLELGDSALYFCASSDGVYSGRGAYEQYFGPGTRLTVT.